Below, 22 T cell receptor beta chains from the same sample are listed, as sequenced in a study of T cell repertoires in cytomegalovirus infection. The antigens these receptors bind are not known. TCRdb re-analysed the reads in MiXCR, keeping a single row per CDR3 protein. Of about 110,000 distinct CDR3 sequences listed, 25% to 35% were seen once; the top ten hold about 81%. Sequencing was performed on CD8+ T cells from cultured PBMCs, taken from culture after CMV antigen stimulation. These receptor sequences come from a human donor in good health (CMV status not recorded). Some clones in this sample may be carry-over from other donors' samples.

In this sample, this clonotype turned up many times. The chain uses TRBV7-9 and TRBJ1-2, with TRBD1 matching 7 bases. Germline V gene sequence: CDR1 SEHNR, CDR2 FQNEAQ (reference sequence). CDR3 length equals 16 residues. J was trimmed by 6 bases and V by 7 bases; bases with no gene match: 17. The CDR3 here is CASTQAGGARGDGYTF. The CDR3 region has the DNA TGTGCCAGCACCCAGGCAGGGGGAGCGCGCGGAGATGGCTACACCTTC.

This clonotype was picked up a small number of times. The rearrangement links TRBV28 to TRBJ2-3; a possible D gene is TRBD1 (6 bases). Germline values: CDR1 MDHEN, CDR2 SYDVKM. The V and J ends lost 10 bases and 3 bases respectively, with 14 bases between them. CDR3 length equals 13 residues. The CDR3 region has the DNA TGTGCCACGGACTCAGGGGTTACAGATACGCAGTATTTT. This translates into CATDSGVTDTQYF.

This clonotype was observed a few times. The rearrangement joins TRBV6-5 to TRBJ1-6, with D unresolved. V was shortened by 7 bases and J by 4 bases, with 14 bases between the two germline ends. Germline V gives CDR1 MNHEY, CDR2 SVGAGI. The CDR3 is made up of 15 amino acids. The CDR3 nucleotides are TGTGCCAGCAAGACGTCGGACGAATATAATTCACCCCTCCACTTT. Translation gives CASKTSDEYNSPLHF.

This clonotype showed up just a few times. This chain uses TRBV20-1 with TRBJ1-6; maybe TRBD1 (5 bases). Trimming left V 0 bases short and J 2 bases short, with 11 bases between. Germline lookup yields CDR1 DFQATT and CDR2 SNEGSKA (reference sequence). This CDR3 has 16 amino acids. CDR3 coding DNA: TGCAGTGCTAGAGACAGGGAGGGCCCCTATAATTCACCCCTCCACTTT. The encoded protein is CSARDREGPYNSPLHF.

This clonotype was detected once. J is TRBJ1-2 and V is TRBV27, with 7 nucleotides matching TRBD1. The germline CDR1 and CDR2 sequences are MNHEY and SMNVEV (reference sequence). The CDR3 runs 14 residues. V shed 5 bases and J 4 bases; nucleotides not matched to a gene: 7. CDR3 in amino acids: CASSPDRTFYGYTF. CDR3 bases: TGTGCCAGCAGTCCGGACAGGACCTTCTATGGCTACACCTTC.

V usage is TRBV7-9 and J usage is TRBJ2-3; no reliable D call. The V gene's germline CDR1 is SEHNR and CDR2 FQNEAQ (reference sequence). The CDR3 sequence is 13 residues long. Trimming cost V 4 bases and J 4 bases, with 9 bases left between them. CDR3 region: CASSSAFADTQYF. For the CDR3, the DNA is TGTGCCAGCAGCTCCGCCTTCGCAGATACGCAGTATTTT.

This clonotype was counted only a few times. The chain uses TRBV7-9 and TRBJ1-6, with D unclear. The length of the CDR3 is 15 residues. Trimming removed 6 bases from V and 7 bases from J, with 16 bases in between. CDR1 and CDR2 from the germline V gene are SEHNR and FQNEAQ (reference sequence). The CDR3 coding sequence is TGTGCCAGCAGACCGGGAGAAAGGGTAAATTCACCCCTCCACTTT. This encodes CASRPGERVNSPLHF.

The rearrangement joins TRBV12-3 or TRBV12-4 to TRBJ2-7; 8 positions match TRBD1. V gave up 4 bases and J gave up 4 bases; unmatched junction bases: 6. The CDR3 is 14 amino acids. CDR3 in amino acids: CASSWDRSRYEQYF. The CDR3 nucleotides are TGTGCCAGCAGTTGGGACAGGTCTCGGTACGAGCAGTACTTC.

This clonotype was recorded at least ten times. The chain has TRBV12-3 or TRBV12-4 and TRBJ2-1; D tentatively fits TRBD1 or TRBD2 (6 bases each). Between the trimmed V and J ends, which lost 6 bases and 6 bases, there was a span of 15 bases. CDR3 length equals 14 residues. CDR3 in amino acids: CASSPFGGPNEQFF. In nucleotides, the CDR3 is TGTGCCAGCAGCCCCTTCGGGGGCCCCAATGAGCAGTTCTTC.

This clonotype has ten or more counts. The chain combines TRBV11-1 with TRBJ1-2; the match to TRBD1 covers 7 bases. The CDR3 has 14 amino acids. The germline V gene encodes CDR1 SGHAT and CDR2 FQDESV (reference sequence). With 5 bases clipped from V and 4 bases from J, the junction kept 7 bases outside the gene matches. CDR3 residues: CASSKTGVSYGYTF. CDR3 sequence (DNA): TGTGCCAGCAGCAAAACAGGGGTCAGCTATGGCTACACCTTC.

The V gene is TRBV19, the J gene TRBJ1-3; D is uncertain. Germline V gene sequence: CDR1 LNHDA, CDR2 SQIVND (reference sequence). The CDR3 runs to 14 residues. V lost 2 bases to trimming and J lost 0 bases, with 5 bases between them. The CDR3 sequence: CASSIRGSGNTIYF. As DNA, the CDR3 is TGTGCCAGTAGTATACGTGGCTCTGGAAACACCATATATTTT.

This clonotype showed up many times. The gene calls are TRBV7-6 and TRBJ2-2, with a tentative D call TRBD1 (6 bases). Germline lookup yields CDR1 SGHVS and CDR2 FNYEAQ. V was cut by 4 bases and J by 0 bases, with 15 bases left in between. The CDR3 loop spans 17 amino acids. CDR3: CASSSNRVPSNTGELFF. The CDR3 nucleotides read TGTGCCAGCAGCTCCAACAGGGTACCTTCGAACACCGGGGAGCTGTTTTTT.

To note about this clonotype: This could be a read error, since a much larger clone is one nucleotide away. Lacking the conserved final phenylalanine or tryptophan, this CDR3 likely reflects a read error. The CDR3 DNA reads as TGCAGTGCTAGTACAGGGGGCGAGTTGGCTTTCTTG. Protein product: CSASTGGELAFL. V and J are TRBV20-1 and TRBJ1-1; 9 bases fit TRBD1. CDR1 DFQATT and CDR2 SNEGSKA come from the germline V gene (reference sequence). The CDR3 contains 12 residues. The trim removed 3 bases at V and 11 bases at J, leaving 7 bases unmatched.

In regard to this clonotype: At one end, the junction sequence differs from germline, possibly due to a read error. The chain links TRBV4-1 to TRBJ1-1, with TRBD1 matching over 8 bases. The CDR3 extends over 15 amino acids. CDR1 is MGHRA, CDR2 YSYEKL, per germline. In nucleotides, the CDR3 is TGCGTCAGCAGCCAAACAGGGGGTAGGTACACTGAAGCTTTCTTT. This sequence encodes CVSSQTGGRYTEAFF.

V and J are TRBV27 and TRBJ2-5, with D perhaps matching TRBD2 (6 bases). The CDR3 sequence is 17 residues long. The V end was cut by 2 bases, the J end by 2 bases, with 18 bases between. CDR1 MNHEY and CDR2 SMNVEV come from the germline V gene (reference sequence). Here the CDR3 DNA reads TGTGCCAGCAGTTTAAAGCTGGACTACGATACTCAAGAGACCCAGTACTTC. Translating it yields CASSLKLDYDTQETQYF.

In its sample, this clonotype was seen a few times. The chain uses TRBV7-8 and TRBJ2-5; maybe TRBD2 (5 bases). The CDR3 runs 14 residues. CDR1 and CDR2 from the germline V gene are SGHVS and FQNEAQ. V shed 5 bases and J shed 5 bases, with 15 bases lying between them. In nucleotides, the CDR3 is TGTGCCAGCAGCCCCGAGGCTGGGGAGGAGACCCAGTACTTC. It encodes CASSPEAGEETQYF.

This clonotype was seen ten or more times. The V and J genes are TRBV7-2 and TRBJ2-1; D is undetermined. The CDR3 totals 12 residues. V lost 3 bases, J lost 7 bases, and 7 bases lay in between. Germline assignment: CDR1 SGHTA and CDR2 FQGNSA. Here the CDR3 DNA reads TGTGCCAGCAGCTTGATCGGGAATGAGCAGTTCTTC. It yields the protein CASSLIGNEQFF. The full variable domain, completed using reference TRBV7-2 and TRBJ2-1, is GAGVSQSPSNKVTEKGKDVELRCDPISGHTALYWYRQSLGQGLEFLIYFQGNSAPDKSGLPSDRFSAERTGGSVSTLTIQRTQQEDSAVYLCASSLIGNEQFFGPGTRLTVL.

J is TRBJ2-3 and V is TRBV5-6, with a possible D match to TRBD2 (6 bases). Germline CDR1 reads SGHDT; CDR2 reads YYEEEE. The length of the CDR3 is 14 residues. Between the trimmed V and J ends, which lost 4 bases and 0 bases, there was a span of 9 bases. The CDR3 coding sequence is TGTGCCAGCAGCGGACTACCCAGCACAGATACGCAGTATTTT. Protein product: CASSGLPSTDTQYF.

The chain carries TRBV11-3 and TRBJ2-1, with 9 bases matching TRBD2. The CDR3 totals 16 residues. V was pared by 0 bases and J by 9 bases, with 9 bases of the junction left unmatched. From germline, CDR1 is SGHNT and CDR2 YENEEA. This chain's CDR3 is CASSLDVSIAGVEQFF. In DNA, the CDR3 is TGTGCCAGCAGCTTAGATGTTTCAATAGCGGGGGTTGAGCAGTTCTTC.

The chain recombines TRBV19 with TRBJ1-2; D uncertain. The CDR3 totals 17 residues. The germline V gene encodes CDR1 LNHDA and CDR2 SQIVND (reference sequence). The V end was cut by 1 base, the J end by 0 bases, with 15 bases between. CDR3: CASSIVGPAVTNYGYTF. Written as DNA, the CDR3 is TGTGCCAGTAGTATAGTCGGACCAGCAGTGACTAACTATGGCTACACCTTC.

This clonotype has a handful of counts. The CDR3 DNA reads TGCGCCAGCAGCTTCGACCTTCGTTCCGACTCACCCCTCCACTTT. Residues: CASSFDLRSDSPLHF. This chain connects TRBV5-1 to TRBJ1-6, with D unclear. Looked up from germline, CDR1 is SGHRS and CDR2 is YFSETQ. Trimming shortened V by 2 bases and J by 10 bases, and 16 bases separated the two germline ends. There are 15 residues in the CDR3.

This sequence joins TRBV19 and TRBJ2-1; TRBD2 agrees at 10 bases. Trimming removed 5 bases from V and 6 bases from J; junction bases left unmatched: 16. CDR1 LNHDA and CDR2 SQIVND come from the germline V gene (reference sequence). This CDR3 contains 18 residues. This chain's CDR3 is CASSVSTSGDWVGNEQFF. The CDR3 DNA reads TGTGCCAGTAGTGTATCAACTAGCGGGGACTGGGTAGGCAATGAGCAGTTCTTC.